This TCR beta chain was obtained from a study of T cell responses to AZD1222 COVID-19 vaccine (dated by TCRdb to the early 2020s). Regarding the research as a whole: AZD1222 recipients with second doses at about 4 weeks or about 12 weeks were pooled, because spike-specific TCR depth and breadth did not differ between schedules. A total of approximately 240 trial participants underwent TCR sequencing, of whom about 210 received two doses of AZD1222 and about 26 received two doses of the MenACWY control vaccine. Enrollment into the trials was organized by age into subgroups of 18-55, 56-69 and 70-plus years, and those subgroups contained roughly 140, 27 and 60 TCR-sequenced participants, respectively.

Trimming accounts for 4 bases at V and 5 bases at J, while the number of junction bases matched to no gene is 4. Via the germline V gene, CDR1 is SGHDT and CDR2 YYEEEE. Including cysteine and phenylalanine, the CDR3 has 14 amino acids. The read is trimmed to its CDR3 DNA, 42 bases read in frame from base 1. Beyond this particular receptor, the publication reports: Most participants were white British and females outnumbered males, and the authors suggested that clonal diversity may have been underestimated. Because no day 14 peak-response samples were available, the repertoires could be characterized only after the peak T cell response. In the small 56-69-year group, the increase in depth fell short of significance, most likely because of low power. Nearly half of unique spike-specific TCRs reportedly recognized epitopes outside regions mutated in the B.1.351 and B.1.1.7 variants. Only five to seven AZD1222 recipients were SARS-CoV-2 seropositive at baseline, limiting conclusions about previously exposed vaccinees. A significant rise in spike-specific TCR breadth and depth was observed after two AZD1222 doses relative to day 0 and relative to MenACWY recipients. The whole spike protein was spanned by vaccine-associated CD4 TCRs, and dominant responses were seen in regions 160-218 and 743-854.

The intended sense of this specimen's time point label: baseline before first vaccination. The vaccinee samples were drawn from two UK trials, COV001 and COV002, one of which was a single-blind randomized controlled phase 2/3 trial testing AZD1222 (ChAdOx1 nCoV-19) in healthy adults. For TCRbeta chain sequencing, PBMC samples were collected from trial participants at day 0 and at day 28 after the second dose. The CDR3 regions of human TCRbeta chains were subjected to immunosequencing. Processing in the source paper ran as follows. Repertoire TCRs were checked for matches against a reference library of SARS-CoV-2-specific TCRs that had been generated using the MIRA antigen-specificity platform. Breadth meant the fraction of unique TCRs that were SARS-CoV-2-associated, whereas depth meant the fraction of total T cells that were SARS-CoV-2-associated. Using the MIRA data, each spike-specific TCR was assigned both to the spike region to which the TCR was reactive and to a CD4 or CD8 class. Log10-transformed breadth and depth values were compared by one-way ANOVA with Sidak's multiple comparisons tests. TCRdb retrieved this table from immuneACCESS and kept in-frame rearrangements only. Not all clones are present; in checked studies, unresolved V genes account for under half, and no reason is known for the remainder. V and J calls and clone size are as listed in that table; D and trimming were resolved from the DNA. Counted in this sample were about 120,000 clones; more than 75% of them appeared once. The ten largest clones represent roughly a tenth of the sample.

A word on this clone: Its cognate antigen has yet to be identified. No clone much larger than this one lies a single base away; base qualities are absent.

The chain is assembled from TRBV5-6 and TRBJ1-4, with TRBD1 identical over 8 junction bases. This receptor was identified in an adult in good health. Sequenced here: peripheral blood, sampled on day 0 of AZD1222 vaccination. The CDR3 protein sequence reads: CASSRTGLNEKLFF. The nucleotides read TGTGCCAGCAGCCGGACAGGGCTGAATGAAAAACTGTTTTTT.